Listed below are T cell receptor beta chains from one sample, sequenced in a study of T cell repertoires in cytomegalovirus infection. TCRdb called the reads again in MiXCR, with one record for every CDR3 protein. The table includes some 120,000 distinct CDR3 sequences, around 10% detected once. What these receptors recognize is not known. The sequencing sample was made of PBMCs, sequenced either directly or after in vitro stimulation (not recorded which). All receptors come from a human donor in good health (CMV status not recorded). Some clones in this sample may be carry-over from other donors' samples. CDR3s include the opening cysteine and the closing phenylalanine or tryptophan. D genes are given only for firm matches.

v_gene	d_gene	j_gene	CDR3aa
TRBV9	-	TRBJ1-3	CASSARRDRTSSGNTIYF
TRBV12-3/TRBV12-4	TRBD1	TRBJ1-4	CASSSGQGGYEKLFF
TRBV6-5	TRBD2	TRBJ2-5	CASSYSTSGFGGLSYF
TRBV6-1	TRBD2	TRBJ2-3	CASSRPSGVLGTQYF
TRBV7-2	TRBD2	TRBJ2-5	CASSPGGGETQHF
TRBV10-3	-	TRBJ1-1	CAISARTANTEAFF
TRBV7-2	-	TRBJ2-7	CASSLVYDGVEQYF
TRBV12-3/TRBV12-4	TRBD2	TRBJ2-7	CASSFVGGRTYEQYF
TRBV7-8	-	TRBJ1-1	CASSSLIYRTEAFF
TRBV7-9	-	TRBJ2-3	CASSFGEADTQYF
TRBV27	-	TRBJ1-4	CASSQSNEKLFF
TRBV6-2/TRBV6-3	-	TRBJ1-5	CASKGGNQPQHF
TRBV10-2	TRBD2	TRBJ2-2	CASSESRLAGAAGELFF
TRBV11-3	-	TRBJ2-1	CASSLGSLSTNEQFF
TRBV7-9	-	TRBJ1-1	CASRWAGGANTEAFF
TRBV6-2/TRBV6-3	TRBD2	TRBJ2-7	CASSYSRGRPTEYF
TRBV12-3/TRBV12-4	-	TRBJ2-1	CASSPRALSGNEQFF
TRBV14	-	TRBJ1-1	CASSQDTFWRPYF
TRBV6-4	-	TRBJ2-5	CASSVGGGVELRGQETQYF
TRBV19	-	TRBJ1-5	CASSILSSNQPQHF
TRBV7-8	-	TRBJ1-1	CASSTREVFTEAFF
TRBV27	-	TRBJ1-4	CASSTRLEREKLFF
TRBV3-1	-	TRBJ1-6	CASSQGTVNSPLHF
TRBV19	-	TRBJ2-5	CASSRIKETQYF
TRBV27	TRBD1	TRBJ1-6	CASSPGDRGESRNSPLHF
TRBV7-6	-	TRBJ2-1	CASSRGLDEQFF
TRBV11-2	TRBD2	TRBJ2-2	CASSLVPSGRFRGFGELFF
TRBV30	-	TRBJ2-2	CAWSPMGRGELFF
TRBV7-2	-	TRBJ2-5	CASSFRKQETQYF
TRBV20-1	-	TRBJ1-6	CSAKRQIRFGNSPLHF
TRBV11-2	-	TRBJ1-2	CASSPQFSSLYGYTF
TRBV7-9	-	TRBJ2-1	CASSLAQGKNEQFF
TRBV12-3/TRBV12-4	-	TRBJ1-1	CASSPFAGQAPMNTEAFF
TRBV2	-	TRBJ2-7	CASSESEWTWEQYF
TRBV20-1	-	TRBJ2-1	CSARDGSEYNEQFF
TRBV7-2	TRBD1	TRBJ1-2	CASSLVPGDRTFWGYTF
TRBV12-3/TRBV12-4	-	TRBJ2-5	CASRRQNQETQYF